This T cell receptor (beta chain) was sequenced in a study of blood T cell repertoires in COVID-19. Study overall: Acute and convalescent COVID-19 specimens originated in the United States, Italy and Spain.

In the original processing: Amplification from reference gene primers served as the basis for estimated nucleated cell counts. Data came from immunoSEQ multiplex PCR; TCRdb stores just in-frame clones and leaves some out. Clone size and V and J calls were adopted from that table, with D and trimming inferred from the DNA. This sample yields 200,000 to 250,000 clones, of which around 84% are seen a single time; 0.98% belongs to the top ten. Germline-derived CDR1 and CDR2 are SGHTA and FQGNSA. The trim removed 5 bases at V and 7 bases at J, leaving 8 bases unmatched. This CDR3 is 14 amino acids long. This receptor was obtained from a man between 40 and 49 years old with acute or convalescent COVID-19. The rearrangement uses TRBV7-2 and TRBJ1-2; 9 bases are a match to TRBD1. The sample comprised peripheral blood. The CDR3 is CASSPRDRDGGYTF. In DNA, the CDR3 is TGTGCCAGCAGCCCCCGGGACAGGGATGGTGGCTACACCTTC.